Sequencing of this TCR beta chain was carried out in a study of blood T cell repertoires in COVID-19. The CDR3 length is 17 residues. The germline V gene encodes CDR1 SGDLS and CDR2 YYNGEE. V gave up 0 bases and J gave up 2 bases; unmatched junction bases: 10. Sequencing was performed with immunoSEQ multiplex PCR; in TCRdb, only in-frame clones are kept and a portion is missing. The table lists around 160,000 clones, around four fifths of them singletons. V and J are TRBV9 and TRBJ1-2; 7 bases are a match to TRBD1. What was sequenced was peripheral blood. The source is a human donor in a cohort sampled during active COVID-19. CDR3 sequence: CASSVGMMGTANYGYTF. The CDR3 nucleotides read TGTGCCAGCAGCGTAGGAATGATGGGGACAGCCAACTATGGCTACACCTTC.